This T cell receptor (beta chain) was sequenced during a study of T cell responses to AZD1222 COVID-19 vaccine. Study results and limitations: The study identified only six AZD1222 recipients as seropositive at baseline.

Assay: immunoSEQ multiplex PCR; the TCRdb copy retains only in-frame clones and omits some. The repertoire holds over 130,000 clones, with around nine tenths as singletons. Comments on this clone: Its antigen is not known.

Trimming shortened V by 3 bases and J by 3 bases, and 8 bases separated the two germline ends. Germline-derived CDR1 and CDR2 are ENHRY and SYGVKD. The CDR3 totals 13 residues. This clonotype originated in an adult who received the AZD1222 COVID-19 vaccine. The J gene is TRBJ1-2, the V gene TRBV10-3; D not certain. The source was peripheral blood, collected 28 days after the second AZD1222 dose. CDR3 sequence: CAISDDQDYGYTF. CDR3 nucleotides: TGTGCCATCAGTGACGATCAGGACTATGGCTACACCTTC.